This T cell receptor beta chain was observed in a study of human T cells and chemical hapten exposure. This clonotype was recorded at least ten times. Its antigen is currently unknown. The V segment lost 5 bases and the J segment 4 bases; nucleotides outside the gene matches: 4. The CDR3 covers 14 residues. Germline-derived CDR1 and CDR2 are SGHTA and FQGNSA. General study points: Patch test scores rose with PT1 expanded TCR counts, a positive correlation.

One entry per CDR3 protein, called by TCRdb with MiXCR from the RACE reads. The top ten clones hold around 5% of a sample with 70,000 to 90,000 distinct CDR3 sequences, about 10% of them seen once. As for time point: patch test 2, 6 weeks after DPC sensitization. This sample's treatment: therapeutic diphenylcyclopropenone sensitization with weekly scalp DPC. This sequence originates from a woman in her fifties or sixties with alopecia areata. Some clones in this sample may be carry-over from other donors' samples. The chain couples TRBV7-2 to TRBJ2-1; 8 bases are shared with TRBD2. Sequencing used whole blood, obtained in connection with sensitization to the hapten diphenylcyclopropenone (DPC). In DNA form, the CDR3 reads TGTGCCAGCAGCCAAAGCGGGAGTTACAATGAGCAGTTCTTC. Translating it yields CASSQSGSYNEQFF.